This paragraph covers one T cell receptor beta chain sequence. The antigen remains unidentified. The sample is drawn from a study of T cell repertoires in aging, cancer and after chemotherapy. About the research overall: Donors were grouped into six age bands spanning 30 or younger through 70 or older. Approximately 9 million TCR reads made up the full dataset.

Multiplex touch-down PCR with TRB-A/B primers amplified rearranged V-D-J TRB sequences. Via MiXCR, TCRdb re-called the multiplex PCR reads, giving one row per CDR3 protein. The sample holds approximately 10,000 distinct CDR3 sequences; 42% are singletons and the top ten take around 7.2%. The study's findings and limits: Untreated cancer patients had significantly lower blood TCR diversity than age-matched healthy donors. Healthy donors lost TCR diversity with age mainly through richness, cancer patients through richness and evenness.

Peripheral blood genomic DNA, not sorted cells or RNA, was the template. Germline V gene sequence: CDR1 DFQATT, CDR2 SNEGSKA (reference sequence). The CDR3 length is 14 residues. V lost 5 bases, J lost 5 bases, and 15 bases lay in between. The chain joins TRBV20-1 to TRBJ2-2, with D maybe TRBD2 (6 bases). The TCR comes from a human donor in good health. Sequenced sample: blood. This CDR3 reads CSAPRGSSTGELFF. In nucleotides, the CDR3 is TGCAGTGCTCCCCGGGGGAGTTCTACCGGGGAGCTGTTTTTT.